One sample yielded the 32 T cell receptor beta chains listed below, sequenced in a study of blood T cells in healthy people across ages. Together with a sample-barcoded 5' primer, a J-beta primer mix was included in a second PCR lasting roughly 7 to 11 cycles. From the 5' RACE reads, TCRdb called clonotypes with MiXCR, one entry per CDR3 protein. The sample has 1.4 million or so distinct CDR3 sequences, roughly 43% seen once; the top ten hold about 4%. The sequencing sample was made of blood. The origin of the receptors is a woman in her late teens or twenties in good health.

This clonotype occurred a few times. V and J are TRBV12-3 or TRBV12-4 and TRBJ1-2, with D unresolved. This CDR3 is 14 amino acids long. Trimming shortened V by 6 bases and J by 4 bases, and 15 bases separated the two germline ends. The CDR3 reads CASREDSDGYGYTF. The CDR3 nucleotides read TGTGCCAGCAGGGAGGATTCGGACGGCTATGGCTACACCTTC.

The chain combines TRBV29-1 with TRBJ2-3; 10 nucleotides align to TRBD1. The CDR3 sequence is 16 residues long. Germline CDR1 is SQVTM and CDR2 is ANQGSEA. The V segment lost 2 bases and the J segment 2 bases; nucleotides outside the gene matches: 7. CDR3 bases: TGCAGCGTTGAATCGACAGGGGGCAGCCTCACAGATACGCAGTATTTT. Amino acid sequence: CSVESTGGSLTDTQYF.

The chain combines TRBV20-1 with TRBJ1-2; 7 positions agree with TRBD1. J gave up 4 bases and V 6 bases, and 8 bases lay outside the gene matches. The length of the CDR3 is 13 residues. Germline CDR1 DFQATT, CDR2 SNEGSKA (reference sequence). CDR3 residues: CSATGQAGYGYTF. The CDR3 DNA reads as TGCAGTGCAACCGGACAGGCGGGCTATGGCTACACCTTC.

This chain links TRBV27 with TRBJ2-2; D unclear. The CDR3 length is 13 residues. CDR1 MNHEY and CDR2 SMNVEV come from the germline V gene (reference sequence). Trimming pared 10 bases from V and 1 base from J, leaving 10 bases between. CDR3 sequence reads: CATCLGNTGELFF. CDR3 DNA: TGTGCCACCTGTTTGGGGAACACCGGGGAGCTGTTTTTT.

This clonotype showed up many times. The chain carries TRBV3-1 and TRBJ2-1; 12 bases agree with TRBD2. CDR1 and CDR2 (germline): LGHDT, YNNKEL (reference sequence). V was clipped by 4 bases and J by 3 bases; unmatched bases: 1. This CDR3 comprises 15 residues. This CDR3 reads CASSRLAGDYNEQFF. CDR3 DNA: TGTGCCAGCAGCCGACTAGCGGGGGACTACAATGAGCAGTTCTTC.

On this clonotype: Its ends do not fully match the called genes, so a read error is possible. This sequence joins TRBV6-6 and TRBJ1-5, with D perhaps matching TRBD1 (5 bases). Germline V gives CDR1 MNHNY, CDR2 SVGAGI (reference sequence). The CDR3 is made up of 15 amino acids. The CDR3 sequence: CTSGPLGRGNQPQHF. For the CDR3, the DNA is TGTACCAGCGGTCCCTTGGGGCGCGGGAATCAGCCCCAGCATTTT.

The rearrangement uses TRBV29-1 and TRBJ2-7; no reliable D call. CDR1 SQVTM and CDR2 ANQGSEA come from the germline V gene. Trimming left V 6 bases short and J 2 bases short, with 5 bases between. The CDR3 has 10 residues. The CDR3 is CSVITYEQYF. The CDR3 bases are TGCAGCGTGATTACCTACGAGCAGTACTTC.

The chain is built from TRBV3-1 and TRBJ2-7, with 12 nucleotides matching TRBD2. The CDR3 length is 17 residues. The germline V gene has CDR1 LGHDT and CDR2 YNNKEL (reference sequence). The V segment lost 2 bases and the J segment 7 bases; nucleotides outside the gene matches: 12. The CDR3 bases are TGTGCCAGCAGCCAATTGGGACTAGCGGGCATCTACAATGAGCAGTACTTC. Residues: CASSQLGLAGIYNEQYF.

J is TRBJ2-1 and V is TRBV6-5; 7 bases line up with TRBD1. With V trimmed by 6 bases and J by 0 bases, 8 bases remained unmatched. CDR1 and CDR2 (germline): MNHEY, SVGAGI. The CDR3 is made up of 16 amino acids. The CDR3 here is CASRAPGQSSYNEQFF. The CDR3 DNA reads TGTGCCAGCAGGGCCCCGGGACAGTCCTCCTACAATGAGCAGTTCTTC.

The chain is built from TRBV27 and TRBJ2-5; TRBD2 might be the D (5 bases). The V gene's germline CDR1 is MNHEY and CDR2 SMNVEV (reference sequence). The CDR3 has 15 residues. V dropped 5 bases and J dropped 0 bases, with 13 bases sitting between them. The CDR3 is CASSQSGADQETQYF. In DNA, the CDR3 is TGTGCCAGCAGTCAGTCCGGAGCGGACCAAGAGACCCAGTACTTC.

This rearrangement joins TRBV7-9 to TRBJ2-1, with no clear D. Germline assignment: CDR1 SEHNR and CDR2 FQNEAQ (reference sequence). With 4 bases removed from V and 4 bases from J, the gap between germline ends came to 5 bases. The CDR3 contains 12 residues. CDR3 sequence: CASSSWYNEQFF. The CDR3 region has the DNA TGTGCCAGCAGCTCCTGGTACAATGAGCAGTTCTTC.

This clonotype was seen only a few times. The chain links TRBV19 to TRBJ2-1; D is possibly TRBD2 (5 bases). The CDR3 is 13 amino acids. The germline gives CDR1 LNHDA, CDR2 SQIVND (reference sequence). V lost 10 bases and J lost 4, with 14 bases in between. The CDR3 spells CATAAVAYNEQFF. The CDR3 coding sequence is TGTGCCACAGCGGCGGTAGCTTACAATGAGCAGTTCTTC.

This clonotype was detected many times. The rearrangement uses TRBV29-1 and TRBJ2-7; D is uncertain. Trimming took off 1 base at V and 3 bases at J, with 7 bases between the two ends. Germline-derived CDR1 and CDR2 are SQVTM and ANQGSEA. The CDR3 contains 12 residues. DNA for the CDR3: TGCAGCGTTGAAGTGGGCTACTACGAGCAGTACTTC. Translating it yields CSVEVGYYEQYF.

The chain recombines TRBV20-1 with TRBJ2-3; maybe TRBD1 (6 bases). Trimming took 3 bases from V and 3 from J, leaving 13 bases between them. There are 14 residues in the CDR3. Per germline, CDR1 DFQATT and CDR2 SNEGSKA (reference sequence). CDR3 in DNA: TGCAGTGCTAGCCCCAGGGGTTGGACAGATACGCAGTATTTT. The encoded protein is CSASPRGWTDTQYF.

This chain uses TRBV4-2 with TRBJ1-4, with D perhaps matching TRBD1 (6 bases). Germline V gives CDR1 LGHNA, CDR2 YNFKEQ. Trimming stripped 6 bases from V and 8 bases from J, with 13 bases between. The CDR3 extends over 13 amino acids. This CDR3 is CASRASGEEKLFF. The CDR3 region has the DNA TGTGCCAGCAGGGCCTCAGGGGAAGAAAAACTGTTTTTT.

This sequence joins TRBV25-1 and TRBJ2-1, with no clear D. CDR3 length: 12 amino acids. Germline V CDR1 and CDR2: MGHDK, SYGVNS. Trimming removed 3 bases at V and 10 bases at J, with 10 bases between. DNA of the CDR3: TGTGCCAGCAGTGAGTTGGTGGGAGAGCAGTTCTTC. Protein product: CASSELVGEQFF.

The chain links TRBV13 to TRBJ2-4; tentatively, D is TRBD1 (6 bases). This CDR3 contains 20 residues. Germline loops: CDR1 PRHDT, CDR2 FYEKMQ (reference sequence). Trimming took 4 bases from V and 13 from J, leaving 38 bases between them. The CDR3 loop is CASSYTIGRYGRSRGNEQYF. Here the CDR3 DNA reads TGTGCCAGCAGCTATACCATCGGACGGTATGGCCGCAGCAGGGGCAATGAGCAGTACTTC.

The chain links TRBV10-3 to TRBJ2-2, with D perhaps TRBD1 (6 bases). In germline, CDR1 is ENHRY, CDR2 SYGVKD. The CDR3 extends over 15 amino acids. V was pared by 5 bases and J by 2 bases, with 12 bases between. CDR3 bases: TGTGCCATCAGTACCGGGACACCAAACACCGGGGAGCTGTTTTTT. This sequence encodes CAISTGTPNTGELFF.

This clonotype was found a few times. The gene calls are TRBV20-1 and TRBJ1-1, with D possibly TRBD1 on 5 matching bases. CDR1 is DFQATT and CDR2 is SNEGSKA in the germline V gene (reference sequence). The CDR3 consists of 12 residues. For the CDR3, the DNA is TGCAGCGCAAGGGGAGATTACACTGAAGCTTTCTTT. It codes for CSARGDYTEAFF.

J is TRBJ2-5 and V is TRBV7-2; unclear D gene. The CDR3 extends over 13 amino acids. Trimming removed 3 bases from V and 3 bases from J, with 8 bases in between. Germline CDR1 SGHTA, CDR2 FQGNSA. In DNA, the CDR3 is TGTGCCAGCAGCTTCTTTGGTAAAGAGACCCAGTACTTC. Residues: CASSFFGKETQYF. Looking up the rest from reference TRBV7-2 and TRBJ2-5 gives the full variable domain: GAGVSQSPSNKVTEKGKDVELRCDPISGHTALYWYRQSLGQGLEFLIYFQGNSAPDKSGLPSDRFSAERTGGSVSTLTIQRTQQEDSAVYLCASSFFGKETQYFGPGTRLLVL.

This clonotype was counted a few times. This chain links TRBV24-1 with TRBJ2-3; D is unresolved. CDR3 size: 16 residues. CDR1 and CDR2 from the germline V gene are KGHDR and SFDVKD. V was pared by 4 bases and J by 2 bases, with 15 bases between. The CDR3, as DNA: TGTGCCACCAGTGACAACAAAGATGGGCTCACAGATACGCAGTATTTT. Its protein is CATSDNKDGLTDTQYF.

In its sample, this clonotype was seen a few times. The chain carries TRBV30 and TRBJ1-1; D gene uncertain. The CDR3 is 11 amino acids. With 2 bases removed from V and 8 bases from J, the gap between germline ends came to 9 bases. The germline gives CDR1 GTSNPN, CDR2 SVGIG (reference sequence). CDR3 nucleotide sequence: TGTGCCTGGAGTCCACTGGTAGAAGCTTTCTTT. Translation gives CAWSPLVEAFF. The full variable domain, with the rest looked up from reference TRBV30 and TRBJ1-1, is SQTIHQWPATLVQPVGSPLSLECTVEGTSNPNLYWYRQAAGRGLQLLFYSVGIGQISSEVPQNLSASRPQDRQFILSSKKLLLSDSGFYLCAWSPLVEAFFGQGTRLTVV.

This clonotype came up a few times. CDR3 nucleotide sequence: TGCAGCGTTGGGGCCGCGAATGGCTACACCTTC. Protein sequence: CSVGAANGYTF. This sequence joins TRBV29-1 and TRBJ1-2; no firm D call. The CDR3 has 11 amino acids. The germline gives CDR1 SQVTM, CDR2 ANQGSEA. V was cut by 4 bases and J by 6 bases, with 9 bases left in between.

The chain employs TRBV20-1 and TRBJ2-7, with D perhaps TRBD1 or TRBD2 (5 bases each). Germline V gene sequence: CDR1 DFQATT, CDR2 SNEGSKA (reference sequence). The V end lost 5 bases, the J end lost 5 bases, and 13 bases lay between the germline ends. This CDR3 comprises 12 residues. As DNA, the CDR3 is TGCAGTGCTTACCGGGACGCCCACGAGCAGTACTTC. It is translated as CSAYRDAHEQYF.

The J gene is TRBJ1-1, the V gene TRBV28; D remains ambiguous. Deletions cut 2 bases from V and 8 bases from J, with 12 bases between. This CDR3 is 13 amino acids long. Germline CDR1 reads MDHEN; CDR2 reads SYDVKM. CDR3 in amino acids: CASSLMGIGEAFF. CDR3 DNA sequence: TGTGCCAGCAGTTTAATGGGTATCGGGGAAGCTTTCTTT.

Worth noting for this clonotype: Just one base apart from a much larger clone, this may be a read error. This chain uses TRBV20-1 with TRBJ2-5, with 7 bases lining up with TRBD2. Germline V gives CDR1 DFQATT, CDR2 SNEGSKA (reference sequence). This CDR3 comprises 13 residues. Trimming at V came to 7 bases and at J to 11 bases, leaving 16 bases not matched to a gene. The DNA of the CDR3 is TGCAGTGTACTAGGAGGGGACTACAATGAGCAGTACTTC. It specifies CSVLGGDYNEQYF.

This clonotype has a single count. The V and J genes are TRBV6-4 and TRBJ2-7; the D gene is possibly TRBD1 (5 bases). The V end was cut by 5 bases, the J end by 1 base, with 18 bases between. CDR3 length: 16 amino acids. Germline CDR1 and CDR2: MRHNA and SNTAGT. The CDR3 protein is CASSFPDSSRSYEQYF. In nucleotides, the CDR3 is TGTGCCAGCAGTTTTCCCGACAGCTCCCGTTCCTACGAGCAGTACTTC.

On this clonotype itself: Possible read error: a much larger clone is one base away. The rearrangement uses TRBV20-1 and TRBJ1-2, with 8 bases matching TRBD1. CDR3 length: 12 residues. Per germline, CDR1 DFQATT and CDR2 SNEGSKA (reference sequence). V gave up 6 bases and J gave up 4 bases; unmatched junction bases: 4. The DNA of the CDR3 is TGCAGTGCCGGACAGGGACCCTATGGCTACACCTTC. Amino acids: CSAGQGPYGYTF.

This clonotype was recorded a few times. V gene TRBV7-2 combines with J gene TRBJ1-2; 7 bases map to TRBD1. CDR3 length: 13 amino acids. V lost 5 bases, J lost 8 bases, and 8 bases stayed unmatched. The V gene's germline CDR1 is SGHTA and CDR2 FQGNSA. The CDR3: CASSPDRVEGYTF. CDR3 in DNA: TGTGCCAGCAGCCCCGACAGGGTTGAAGGCTACACCTTC. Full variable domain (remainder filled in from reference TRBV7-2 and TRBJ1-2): GAGVSQSPSNKVTEKGKDVELRCDPISGHTALYWYRQSLGQGLEFLIYFQGNSAPDKSGLPSDRFSAERTGGSVSTLTIQRTQQEDSAVYLCASSPDRVEGYTFGSGTRLTVV.

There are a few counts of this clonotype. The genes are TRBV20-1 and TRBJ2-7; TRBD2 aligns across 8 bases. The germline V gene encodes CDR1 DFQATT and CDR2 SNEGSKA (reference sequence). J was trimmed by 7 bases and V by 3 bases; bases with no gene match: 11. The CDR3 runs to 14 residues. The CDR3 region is CSASTAGEPAEQYF. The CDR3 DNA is TGCAGTGCTAGCACAGCGGGAGAGCCCGCGGAGCAGTACTTC.

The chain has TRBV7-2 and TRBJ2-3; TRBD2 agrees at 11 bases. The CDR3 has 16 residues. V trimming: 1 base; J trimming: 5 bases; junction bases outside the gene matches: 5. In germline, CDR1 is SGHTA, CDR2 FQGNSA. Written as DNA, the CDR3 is TGTGCCAGCAGCTTAGAACTAGCGGGAGTTGGAGATACGCAGTATTTT. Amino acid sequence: CASSLELAGVGDTQYF.

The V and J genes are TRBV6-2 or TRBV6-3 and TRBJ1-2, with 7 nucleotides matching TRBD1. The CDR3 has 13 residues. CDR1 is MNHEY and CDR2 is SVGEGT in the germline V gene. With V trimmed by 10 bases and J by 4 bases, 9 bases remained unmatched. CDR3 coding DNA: TGTGCCACCTGGGACAGAGACTTCTATGGCTACACCTTC. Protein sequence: CATWDRDFYGYTF.